The rows below give T cell receptor beta chains drawn from one sample of a study of cytomegalovirus exposure and HLA in healthy donors. Sequencing was performed with immunoSEQ multiplex PCR; in TCRdb, only in-frame clones are kept and a portion is missing. The sample consists of 100,000 to 150,000 clones, roughly 90% of them appearing once. The specimen sequenced was PBMCs. These receptors came from a man aged 30 to 39 in good health and CMV-seronegative. CDR3s include the opening cysteine and the closing phenylalanine or tryptophan. Each record gives: CDR3 length, clone size, J gene, V gene, D gene, CDR3 protein, CDR3 DNA. A D gene is named only where the DNA matches it firmly. Expanded clones are given a class, and other clones once, few, many or no size at all.

CDR3 length: 16; clone size: NA; J gene: TRBJ1-2; V gene: TRBV4-1; D gene: TRBD1; CDR3 protein: CASSSIVRDREAGYTF; CDR3 DNA: TGCGCCAGCAGCTCAATAGTAAGGGACAGGGAGGCGGGCTACACCTTC
CDR3 length: 15; clone size: NA; J gene: TRBJ1-5; V gene: TRBV5-1; D gene: NA; CDR3 protein: CASSLDGASNQPQHF; CDR3 DNA: TGCGCCAGCAGCTTGGATGGGGCGAGCAATCAGCCCCAGCATTTT
CDR3 length: 14; clone size: NA; J gene: TRBJ1-2; V gene: TRBV9; D gene: TRBD1; CDR3 protein: CASSVRDRASGYTF; CDR3 DNA: TGTGCCAGCAGCGTCCGGGACAGGGCGTCCGGCTACACCTTC
CDR3 length: 14; clone size: few; J gene: TRBJ1-5; V gene: TRBV27; D gene: NA; CDR3 protein: CASSFSRGNQPQHF; CDR3 DNA: TGTGCCAGCAGTTTCTCCCGGGGCAATCAGCCCCAGCATTTT
CDR3 length: 13; clone size: NA; J gene: TRBJ2-1; V gene: TRBV7-7; D gene: TRBD1; CDR3 protein: CASSSLQGNEQFF; CDR3 DNA: TGTGCCAGCAGCTCCTTACAGGGGAATGAGCAGTTCTTC
CDR3 length: 15; clone size: NA; J gene: TRBJ2-5; V gene: TRBV7-2; D gene: NA; CDR3 protein: CASSSEGRERETQYF; CDR3 DNA: TGTGCCAGCAGCTCCGAAGGTCGGGAGAGGGAGACCCAGTACTTC
CDR3 length: 13; clone size: once; J gene: TRBJ2-6; V gene: TRBV12-5; D gene: NA; CDR3 protein: CASGAPGANVLTF; CDR3 DNA: TGTGCTAGTGGGGCTCCTGGGGCCAACGTCCTGACTTTC
CDR3 length: 15; clone size: NA; J gene: TRBJ2-2; V gene: TRBV13; D gene: TRBD1; CDR3 protein: CASSAGTGSTGELFF; CDR3 DNA: TGTGCCAGCAGCGCCGGGACAGGGAGCACCGGGGAGCTGTTTTTT
CDR3 length: 14; clone size: once; J gene: TRBJ2-5; V gene: TRBV18; D gene: TRBD2; CDR3 protein: CASSPDAGAETQYF; CDR3 DNA: TGTGCCAGCTCACCGGATGCGGGAGCCGAGACCCAGTACTTC
CDR3 length: 14; clone size: NA; J gene: TRBJ2-7; V gene: TRBV14; D gene: TRBD1; CDR3 protein: CASSLTGQIYEQYF; CDR3 DNA: TGTGCCAGCAGCCTCACGGGACAGATCTACGAGCAGTACTTC
CDR3 length: 13; clone size: NA; J gene: TRBJ2-7; V gene: TRBV2; D gene: NA; CDR3 protein: CASTIQVSYEQYF; CDR3 DNA: TGTGCCAGCACTATCCAGGTTAGCTACGAGCAGTACTTC
CDR3 length: 16; clone size: NA; J gene: TRBJ2-7; V gene: TRBV14; D gene: NA; CDR3 protein: CASSQEGVGKYYEQYF; CDR3 DNA: TGTGCCAGCAGCCAAGAAGGGGTCGGCAAATACTACGAGCAGTACTTC
CDR3 length: 14; clone size: NA; J gene: TRBJ2-7; V gene: TRBV6-5; D gene: NA; CDR3 protein: CASKEGGPGHEQYF; CDR3 DNA: TGTGCCAGCAAGGAGGGGGGGCCAGGCCACGAGCAGTACTTC
CDR3 length: 17; clone size: NA; J gene: TRBJ2-3; V gene: TRBV7-6; D gene: TRBD2; CDR3 protein: CASSLTWTSGSPDTQYF; CDR3 DNA: TGTGCCAGCAGCTTAACGTGGACTAGCGGGTCTCCAGATACGCAGTATTTT
CDR3 length: 15; clone size: NA; J gene: TRBJ1-6; V gene: TRBV9; D gene: TRBD1; CDR3 protein: CASSPRTGLNSPLHF; CDR3 DNA: TGTGCCAGCAGCCCCCGGACAGGACTGAATTCACCCCTCCACTTT
CDR3 length: 15; clone size: NA; J gene: TRBJ2-7; V gene: TRBV27; D gene: NA; CDR3 protein: CASRGLLGGSYEQYF; CDR3 DNA: TGTGCCAGCAGGGGCCTTCTGGGAGGCTCCTACGAGCAGTACTTC
CDR3 length: 16; clone size: once; J gene: TRBJ1-5; V gene: TRBV5-6; D gene: TRBD1; CDR3 protein: CASSLVGQGLNQPQHF; CDR3 DNA: TGTGCCAGCAGCTTGGTCGGACAGGGCCTGAATCAGCCCCAGCATTTT
CDR3 length: 16; clone size: NA; J gene: TRBJ2-7; V gene: TRBV7-2; D gene: TRBD2; CDR3 protein: CASSQKQASGSVEQYF; CDR3 DNA: TGTGCCAGCAGCCAGAAGCAGGCTAGCGGGAGCGTCGAGCAGTACTTC
CDR3 length: 14; clone size: NA; J gene: TRBJ1-4; V gene: TRBV7-8; D gene: NA; CDR3 protein: CASSLDQRGEKLFF; CDR3 DNA: TGTGCCAGCAGCTTAGACCAGCGGGGTGAAAAACTGTTTTTT
CDR3 length: 14; clone size: NA; J gene: TRBJ2-5; V gene: TRBV15; D gene: NA; CDR3 protein: CATSRRHPQETQYF; CDR3 DNA: TGTGCCACCAGCAGGCGACACCCTCAAGAGACCCAGTACTTC
CDR3 length: 16; clone size: once; J gene: TRBJ1-3; V gene: TRBV4-3; D gene: TRBD1; CDR3 protein: CASSRNRGGFGNTIYF; CDR3 DNA: TGCGCCAGCAGCCGCAACAGGGGTGGCTTTGGAAACACCATATATTTT
CDR3 length: 17; clone size: NA; J gene: TRBJ2-7; V gene: TRBV14; D gene: TRBD1; CDR3 protein: CASSQVSSRTGGVEQYF; CDR3 DNA: TGTGCCAGCAGCCAAGTCAGTTCACGGACAGGGGGCGTCGAGCAGTACTTC
CDR3 length: 14; clone size: NA; J gene: TRBJ2-6; V gene: TRBV11-2; D gene: NA; CDR3 protein: CASSRQAGANVLTF; CDR3 DNA: TGTGCCAGCAGTCGACAGGCTGGGGCCAACGTCCTGACTTTC
CDR3 length: 17; clone size: NA; J gene: TRBJ1-5; V gene: TRBV11-3; D gene: NA; CDR3 protein: CASSFEMASNSNQPQHF; CDR3 DNA: TGTGCCAGCAGCTTCGAAATGGCCTCCAACAGCAATCAGCCCCAGCATTTT
CDR3 length: 13; clone size: NA; J gene: TRBJ2-1; V gene: TRBV11-2; D gene: NA; CDR3 protein: CASSQAGPDEQFF; CDR3 DNA: TGTGCCAGCAGCCAGGCAGGTCCGGATGAGCAGTTCTTC
CDR3 length: 12; clone size: once; J gene: TRBJ2-1; V gene: TRBV14; D gene: NA; CDR3 protein: CASRLDKNEQFF; CDR3 DNA: TGTGCCAGCAGGCTTGACAAAAATGAGCAGTTCTTC
CDR3 length: 16; clone size: once; J gene: TRBJ2-7; V gene: TRBV13; D gene: TRBD1; CDR3 protein: CASSARDRGLTYEQYF; CDR3 DNA: TGTGCCAGCAGCGCCCGGGACAGGGGGTTAACCTACGAGCAGTACTTC
CDR3 length: 12; clone size: NA; J gene: TRBJ2-7; V gene: TRBV2; D gene: NA; CDR3 protein: CASKAGRNEQYF; CDR3 DNA: TGTGCCAGCAAAGCGGGTCGGAACGAGCAGTACTTC
CDR3 length: 11; clone size: NA; J gene: TRBJ2-7; V gene: TRBV4-1; D gene: NA; CDR3 protein: CASSQSYEQYF; CDR3 DNA: TGCGCCAGCAGCCAATCTTACGAGCAGTACTTC
CDR3 length: 17; clone size: NA; J gene: TRBJ1-6; V gene: TRBV4-3; D gene: TRBD1; CDR3 protein: CASSQDTAGGANSPLHF; CDR3 DNA: TGCGCCAGCAGCCAAGATACAGCAGGGGGAGCTAATTCACCCCTCCACTTT
CDR3 length: 15; clone size: NA; J gene: TRBJ2-2; V gene: TRBV18; D gene: TRBD1; CDR3 protein: CASSYGTGNTGELFF; CDR3 DNA: TGTGCCAGCTCCTACGGGACAGGGAACACCGGGGAGCTGTTTTTT